This T cell receptor (beta chain) was obtained from a study of blood T cell repertoires in COVID-19. J gave up 7 bases and V 5 bases, and 7 bases lay outside the gene matches. CDR1 SGHAT and CDR2 FQNNGV come from the germline V gene. The CDR3 runs 13 residues. Sequencing was performed with immunoSEQ multiplex PCR; in TCRdb, only in-frame clones are kept and a portion is missing. The table records fewer than 40,000 clones, 70% to 90% of them present only once. V usage is TRBV11-2 and J usage is TRBJ1-2; 7 nucleotides align to TRBD1. The specimen was peripheral blood. The receptor was isolated from a human donor in a cohort sampled during active COVID-19. The CDR3 sequence: CASSPDRDRGYTF. The CDR3 DNA reads as TGTGCCAGCAGCCCCGACAGGGACCGTGGCTACACCTTC.